This T cell receptor (beta chain) was documented in a study of T cell responses to AZD1222 COVID-19 vaccine. Points from the study as a whole: Donors were chiefly white British, with a greater number of females, and clonal diversity was perhaps underestimated. Baseline seropositives among AZD1222 recipients totaled only 5 to 7. The CD4 TCRs associated with vaccination extended across spike and predominated at 160-218 and 743-854.

Profiling relied on immunoSEQ multiplex PCR, and the TCRdb table lists in-frame clones only, not all of them. The data show about 110,000 clones, about nine tenths seen once. As for this clone: As yet, its antigen is unknown.

The CDR3 has 18 residues. The TCR comes from an adult in good health. This chain links TRBV21-1 with TRBJ1-2; no check of the table's D call, TRBD1, against the DNA was made. TRBV21-1 is a pseudogene segment. The sample was peripheral blood, taken on day 0 of MenACWY control vaccination. The chain's CDR3 is CASSTGTPTGAGNYGYTF. The CDR3 coding sequence is TGTGCCAGCAGCACAGGAACCCCCACAGGGGCAGGTAACTATGGCTACACCTTC.